This TCR beta chain derives from a study of T cells in Graves' hyperthyroidism and ophthalmopathy. The study's findings and limits: Researchers found most expanded thyroid clonotypes above 0.001 in blood as well.

Many counts were recorded for this clonotype. The antigen is not known. The V and J ends lost 2 bases and 2 bases, in that order; junction bases with no gene match: 0. Germline lookup yields CDR1 MNHNY and CDR2 SVGAGI (reference sequence). The CDR3 contains 14 residues. There were TCR beta CDR3 regions amplified from RNA transcripts. The study used the HTBI primer set for a first-round RT-PCR of the TCR CDR3. TCRdb analysed the multiplex PCR reads with MiXCR anew, one entry per CDR3 protein. The table records about 560,000 distinct CDR3 sequences, about 14% of them present only once. Patients showing uncontrolled infection, other autoimmune disease, pregnancy or lactation were ineligible.

Sequencing used blood. The sequence derives from a woman in her thirties or forties with Graves' hyperthyroidism. The chain employs TRBV6-6 and TRBJ2-7; 10 nucleotides align to TRBD1. DNA for the CDR3: TGTGCCAGCAGTTACGGGACAGGGGCCTACGAGCAGTACTTC. The encoded protein is CASSYGTGAYEQYF.